This TCR beta chain is drawn from a study of CD8 T cells in ankylosing spondylitis. General study findings and limits: What appeared characteristic of ankylosing spondylitis blood was a TCR beta motif of about eight highly homologous variants.

CDR1 is KGHSH, CDR2 LQKENI, per germline. The CDR3 contains 15 residues. V lost 1 base, J lost 8 bases, and 12 bases lay in between. This clonotype was observed at least ten times. Its antigen is not identified. Quantitative 5'-RACE with molecular barcodes was used to make the TCR beta libraries. TCRdb redid the calling of the 5' RACE reads with MiXCR, one entry per CDR3 protein. The data hold hundreds of thousands of distinct CDR3 sequences, with roughly 24% observed a single time. The sequenced material came from blood, either unsorted or a sorted T cell fraction (not recorded which). This TCR was sampled from a male donor with ankylosing spondylitis or in good health (not recorded which). This chain joins TRBV18 and TRBJ1-6; D gene unclear. The CDR3 DNA follows: TGTGCCAGCTCACCACAGAGAGGGAAGGATTCACCCCTCCACTTT. This codes for CASSPQRGKDSPLHF.